These T cell receptor beta chains were read from a single sample in a study of CD8 T cells in ankylosing spondylitis. TCRdb reanalysed the 5' RACE reads using MiXCR and keeps one entry per CDR3 protein. The profile shows roughly 700,000 distinct CDR3 sequences, 15% to 20% of them singletons. The specimen was blood, either unsorted or a sorted T cell fraction (not recorded which). The receptor source for this set is a male donor with ankylosing spondylitis. The CDR3 runs from the conserved cysteine through the conserved F or W. Each record gives: J gene, D gene, V gene, clone size, CDR3 protein, CDR3 DNA. D genes are given only for firm matches. Clone size appears in some rows only: once, few, many, or a class for an expanded clone.

j_call: TRBJ1-1; d_call: NA; v_call: TRBV11-1; clone_size: NA; cdr3_aa: CASSLGPGRVGVAEAFF; cdr3_nt: TGTGCCAGCAGCTTAGGACCGGGCAGGGTCGGTGTAGCTGAAGCTTTCTTT
j_call: TRBJ1-1; d_call: NA; v_call: TRBV5-8; clone_size: many; cdr3_aa: CASSLVINTEAFF; cdr3_nt: TGTGCCAGCAGCTTGGTGATCAACACTGAAGCTTTCTTT
j_call: TRBJ2-1; d_call: NA; v_call: TRBV7-8; clone_size: NA; cdr3_aa: CASSLHGDEQFF; cdr3_nt: TGTGCCAGCAGCCTACATGGAGATGAGCAGTTCTTC
j_call: TRBJ2-5; d_call: TRBD2; v_call: TRBV12-5; clone_size: few; cdr3_aa: CASGKGTSGSETQYF; cdr3_nt: TGTGCTAGTGGTAAGGGGACTAGCGGGAGCGAGACCCAGTACTTC
j_call: TRBJ2-3; d_call: NA; v_call: TRBV28; clone_size: many; cdr3_aa: CASSYNGRTQYF; cdr3_nt: TGTGCCAGCAGTTACAACGGGAGAACGCAGTATTTT
j_call: TRBJ1-6; d_call: NA; v_call: TRBV2; clone_size: NA; cdr3_aa: CASSTEGNSPLHF; cdr3_nt: TGTGCCAGCAGTACAGAGGGGAATTCACCCCTCCACTTT
j_call: TRBJ2-5; d_call: TRBD2; v_call: TRBV4-1; clone_size: NA; cdr3_aa: CASSPRTSGIVEETQYF; cdr3_nt: TGCGCCAGCAGCCCCCGGACTAGCGGGATAGTCGAAGAGACCCAGTACTTC
j_call: TRBJ1-1; d_call: TRBD1; v_call: TRBV6-2/TRBV6-3; clone_size: NA; cdr3_aa: CASDRGNTEAFF; cdr3_nt: TGTGCCAGTGACAGGGGGAACACTGAAGCTTTCTTT
j_call: TRBJ2-2; d_call: TRBD2; v_call: TRBV9; clone_size: few; cdr3_aa: CASSASGLAGARNTGELFF; cdr3_nt: TGTGCCAGCAGCGCCTCGGGACTAGCGGGGGCCCGGAACACCGGGGAGCTGTTTTTT
j_call: TRBJ2-1; d_call: NA; v_call: TRBV5-1; clone_size: NA; cdr3_aa: CASSRGDPSEEQFF; cdr3_nt: TGCGCCAGCAGCCGCGGGGACCCCTCGGAGGAGCAGTTCTTC
j_call: TRBJ2-7; d_call: NA; v_call: TRBV7-2; clone_size: NA; cdr3_aa: CASSNDLLGQYF; cdr3_nt: TGTGCCAGCAGCAACGATCTATTAGGGCAGTACTTC
j_call: TRBJ2-4; d_call: TRBD1; v_call: TRBV7-9; clone_size: few; cdr3_aa: CASSLTGQGKNIQYF; cdr3_nt: TGTGCCAGCAGCTTAACGGGACAGGGGAAAAACATTCAGTACTTC
j_call: TRBJ2-6; d_call: NA; v_call: TRBV4-2; clone_size: NA; cdr3_aa: CASSQDSTASGANVLTF; cdr3_nt: TGTGCCAGCAGCCAAGATTCGACAGCCTCTGGGGCCAACGTCCTGACTTTC
j_call: TRBJ2-5; d_call: NA; v_call: TRBV20-1; clone_size: once; cdr3_aa: CSASKGPETQYF; cdr3_nt: TGCAGTGCTAGTAAGGGGCCGGAGACCCAGTACTTC
j_call: TRBJ2-3; d_call: NA; v_call: TRBV11-1; clone_size: NA; cdr3_aa: CASSASGISTDTQYF; cdr3_nt: TGTGCCAGCAGCGCCTCCGGGATTAGCACAGATACGCAGTATTTT
j_call: TRBJ2-2; d_call: NA; v_call: TRBV7-9; clone_size: few; cdr3_aa: CASSFWPGPSTGELFF; cdr3_nt: TGTGCCAGCAGCTTCTGGCCAGGGCCCAGCACCGGGGAGCTGTTTTTT
j_call: TRBJ2-7; d_call: NA; v_call: TRBV28; clone_size: NA; cdr3_aa: CASSPGVGYEQYF; cdr3_nt: TGTGCCAGCAGCCCCGGCGTAGGCTACGAGCAGTACTTC
j_call: TRBJ2-1; d_call: TRBD2; v_call: TRBV6-4; clone_size: NA; cdr3_aa: CASSDSAGGPIEQFF; cdr3_nt: TGTGCCAGCAGTGACTCTGCGGGGGGGCCGATTGAGCAGTTCTTC
j_call: TRBJ1-5; d_call: NA; v_call: TRBV5-1; clone_size: few; cdr3_aa: CASSLDSNSNQPQHF; cdr3_nt: TGCGCCAGCAGCTTGGATTCTAATAGCAATCAGCCCCAGCATTTT
j_call: TRBJ2-7; d_call: NA; v_call: TRBV5-5; clone_size: NA; cdr3_aa: CASSSNLDSYEQYF; cdr3_nt: TGTGCCAGCAGCTCTAACCTAGACTCCTACGAGCAGTACTTC
j_call: TRBJ2-1; d_call: TRBD2; v_call: TRBV5-1; clone_size: NA; cdr3_aa: CASSFSGTSYNEQFF; cdr3_nt: TGCGCCAGCAGCTTTAGCGGGACGTCCTACAATGAGCAGTTCTTC
j_call: TRBJ1-3; d_call: NA; v_call: TRBV4-1; clone_size: few; cdr3_aa: CASSQGWGAMGNTIYF; cdr3_nt: TGCGCCAGCAGCCAAGGCTGGGGGGCCATGGGAAACACCATATATTTT
j_call: TRBJ2-1; d_call: NA; v_call: TRBV15; clone_size: few; cdr3_aa: CATSRTNYNEQFF; cdr3_nt: TGTGCCACCAGCCGGACAAACTACAATGAGCAGTTCTTC
j_call: TRBJ2-1; d_call: TRBD2; v_call: TRBV12-3/TRBV12-4; clone_size: few; cdr3_aa: CASSPWGEGMDEQFF; cdr3_nt: TGTGCCAGCAGCCCATGGGGGGAGGGTATGGATGAGCAGTTCTTC
j_call: TRBJ2-7; d_call: TRBD1; v_call: TRBV5-6; clone_size: few; cdr3_aa: CASSRPGQGYEQYF; cdr3_nt: TGTGCCAGCAGCAGACCGGGACAGGGCTACGAGCAGTACTTC
j_call: TRBJ2-7; d_call: NA; v_call: TRBV5-5; clone_size: few; cdr3_aa: CASKYSGDYEQYF; cdr3_nt: TGTGCCAGCAAATATAGCGGAGACTACGAGCAGTACTTC
j_call: TRBJ1-4; d_call: TRBD1; v_call: TRBV12-3/TRBV12-4; clone_size: NA; cdr3_aa: CASSLDPLGTGNEKLFF; cdr3_nt: TGTGCCAGCAGTTTAGATCCCCTAGGGACAGGGAACGAAAAACTGTTTTTT
j_call: TRBJ2-1; d_call: TRBD2; v_call: TRBV28; clone_size: few; cdr3_aa: CASSSGLAGTSYNEQFF; cdr3_nt: TGTGCCAGCAGTTCCGGACTAGCGGGAACCTCCTACAATGAGCAGTTCTTC
j_call: TRBJ2-7; d_call: NA; v_call: TRBV2; clone_size: NA; cdr3_aa: CASSESGREQYF; cdr3_nt: TGTGCCAGCAGTGAAAGTGGGCGGGAGCAGTACTTC
j_call: TRBJ2-7; d_call: NA; v_call: TRBV12-3/TRBV12-4; clone_size: NA; cdr3_aa: CASSPPLATEQYF; cdr3_nt: TGTGCCAGCAGTCCTCCCCTGGCAACCGAGCAGTACTTC
j_call: TRBJ1-2; d_call: NA; v_call: TRBV20-1; clone_size: NA; cdr3_aa: CSAAGVGYTF; cdr3_nt: TGCAGTGCTGCAGGGGTTGGCTACACCTTC
j_call: TRBJ2-3; d_call: NA; v_call: TRBV20-1; clone_size: few; cdr3_aa: CSASRDAVGADTQYF; cdr3_nt: TGCAGTGCTAGTCGCGACGCCGTCGGCGCAGATACGCAGTATTTT
j_call: TRBJ2-1; d_call: NA; v_call: TRBV7-2; clone_size: NA; cdr3_aa: CASSLRIIADEQFF; cdr3_nt: TGTGCCAGCAGCCTCCGGATCATAGCCGATGAGCAGTTCTTC
j_call: TRBJ1-4; d_call: NA; v_call: TRBV4-2; clone_size: NA; cdr3_aa: CASSQDDTVGGEKLFF; cdr3_nt: TGTGCCAGCAGCCAAGACGACACTGTGGGGGGTGAAAAACTGTTTTTT
j_call: TRBJ1-3; d_call: TRBD1; v_call: TRBV12-3/TRBV12-4; clone_size: NA; cdr3_aa: CASSPRQGKWTIYF; cdr3_nt: TGTGCCAGCAGTCCGAGACAGGGGAAGTGGACCATATATTTT
j_call: TRBJ2-3; d_call: NA; v_call: TRBV5-1; clone_size: few; cdr3_aa: CASSLLPSTDTQYF; cdr3_nt: TGCGCCAGCAGCTTGCTTCCTAGCACAGATACGCAGTATTTT
j_call: TRBJ2-6; d_call: NA; v_call: TRBV5-1; clone_size: NA; cdr3_aa: CASSFQGTGANVLTF; cdr3_nt: TGCGCCAGCAGCTTTCAGGGAACTGGGGCCAACGTCCTGACTTTC
j_call: TRBJ1-6; d_call: TRBD1; v_call: TRBV5-1; clone_size: NA; cdr3_aa: CASSSGPTGGNNSPLHF; cdr3_nt: TGCGCCAGCAGCTCCGGGCCGACAGGGGGTAATAATTCACCCCTCCACTTT
j_call: TRBJ2-3; d_call: NA; v_call: TRBV7-2; clone_size: few; cdr3_aa: CASRRLFAHPDTQYF; cdr3_nt: TGTGCCAGCAGACGCCTATTCGCGCACCCAGATACGCAGTATTTT
j_call: TRBJ2-1; d_call: NA; v_call: TRBV2; clone_size: NA; cdr3_aa: CASRGVPYNEQFF; cdr3_nt: TGTGCCAGCAGGGGTGTACCATACAATGAGCAGTTCTTC
j_call: TRBJ2-1; d_call: TRBD1; v_call: TRBV7-2; clone_size: NA; cdr3_aa: CASSSDREGGNEQFF; cdr3_nt: TGTGCCAGCAGCAGCGACAGGGAAGGCGGCAATGAGCAGTTCTTC
j_call: TRBJ2-1; d_call: NA; v_call: TRBV4-1; clone_size: few; cdr3_aa: CASSQEGTGYSYNEQFF; cdr3_nt: TGCGCCAGCAGCCAAGAAGGGACGGGCTACTCCTACAATGAGCAGTTCTTC
j_call: TRBJ1-6; d_call: NA; v_call: TRBV12-3/TRBV12-4; clone_size: many; cdr3_aa: CASTWEPEGFPLHF; cdr3_nt: TGTGCCAGCACCTGGGAGCCTGAGGGCTTCCCCCTCCACTTT
j_call: TRBJ1-6; d_call: NA; v_call: TRBV7-2; clone_size: NA; cdr3_aa: CASSSVAGALHF; cdr3_nt: TGTGCCAGCAGCTCCGTCGCGGGGGCCCTCCACTTT
j_call: TRBJ2-3; d_call: TRBD2; v_call: TRBV20-1; clone_size: few; cdr3_aa: CSARNPRGEAGGYTQYF; cdr3_nt: TGCAGTGCTAGAAATCCCCGCGGGGAAGCGGGAGGATATACGCAGTATTTT
j_call: TRBJ2-5; d_call: NA; v_call: TRBV10-3; clone_size: few; cdr3_aa: CAISESGAGDQETQYF; cdr3_nt: TGTGCCATCAGTGAGTCGGGGGCCGGGGATCAAGAGACCCAGTACTTC
j_call: TRBJ2-1; d_call: NA; v_call: TRBV28; clone_size: few; cdr3_aa: CASSTPVGGPDNEQFF; cdr3_nt: TGTGCCAGCAGTACCCCAGTGGGGGGGCCAGACAATGAGCAGTTCTTC
j_call: TRBJ1-1; d_call: TRBD1; v_call: TRBV15; clone_size: NA; cdr3_aa: CATSRDRGGLGEAFF; cdr3_nt: TGTGCCACCAGCAGGGACAGGGGGGGTCTTGGTGAAGCTTTCTTT
j_call: TRBJ2-6; d_call: NA; v_call: TRBV6-1; clone_size: many; cdr3_aa: CASTRRVGSGANVLTF; cdr3_nt: TGTGCCAGCACCCGACGGGTTGGGTCTGGGGCCAACGTCCTGACTTTC
j_call: TRBJ2-3; d_call: TRBD2; v_call: TRBV20-1; clone_size: few; cdr3_aa: CSAVSGRVADTQYF; cdr3_nt: TGCAGTGCTGTAAGCGGGAGGGTTGCAGATACGCAGTATTTT
j_call: TRBJ2-1; d_call: TRBD2; v_call: TRBV6-4; clone_size: NA; cdr3_aa: CASSSGASSYNEQFF; cdr3_nt: TGTGCCAGCTCTAGCGGGGCGAGCTCCTACAATGAGCAGTTCTTC
j_call: TRBJ2-1; d_call: NA; v_call: TRBV4-1; clone_size: few; cdr3_aa: CASSRHSGTNNEQFF; cdr3_nt: TGCGCCAGCAGCCGCCACTCCGGGACCAACAATGAGCAGTTCTTC
j_call: TRBJ2-5; d_call: TRBD2; v_call: TRBV5-1; clone_size: few; cdr3_aa: CASSDRDYLKETQYF; cdr3_nt: TGCGCCAGCAGTGACCGGGACTACCTCAAAGAGACCCAGTACTTC
j_call: TRBJ1-6; d_call: NA; v_call: TRBV7-9; clone_size: few; cdr3_aa: CASSLGESASPLHF; cdr3_nt: TGTGCCAGCAGCTTAGGTGAAAGCGCCTCACCCCTCCACTTT
j_call: TRBJ1-5; d_call: TRBD1; v_call: TRBV28; clone_size: NA; cdr3_aa: CASSPRTGNQPQHF; cdr3_nt: TGTGCCAGCAGTCCACGGACAGGGAATCAGCCCCAGCATTTT
j_call: TRBJ2-3; d_call: NA; v_call: TRBV12-3/TRBV12-4; clone_size: few; cdr3_aa: CASSSRPQGDTQYF; cdr3_nt: TGTGCCAGCAGTTCCCGCCCACAGGGAGATACGCAGTATTTT
j_call: TRBJ1-6; d_call: TRBD1; v_call: TRBV12-3/TRBV12-4; clone_size: few; cdr3_aa: CASSGTGRVSPLHF; cdr3_nt: TGTGCCAGCAGCGGGACAGGGCGGGTTTCACCCCTCCACTTT
j_call: TRBJ2-1; d_call: TRBD1; v_call: TRBV4-2; clone_size: few; cdr3_aa: CASSQPGTGGADEQFF; cdr3_nt: TGTGCCAGCAGCCAGCCCGGGACAGGGGGGGCGGATGAGCAGTTCTTC
j_call: TRBJ2-6; d_call: NA; v_call: TRBV5-1; clone_size: many; cdr3_aa: CASSLRAGANVLTF; cdr3_nt: TGCGCCAGCAGCTTGAGGGCTGGGGCCAACGTCCTGACTTTC